The entry below gives a single TCR beta chain sequence along with its context. No cognate antigen has been identified for it. Per-nucleotide qualities are absent, and no much larger clonotype sits a single base away. These data come from a study of blood T cell repertoires in COVID-19 (dated by TCRdb to the early 2020s). With respect to the entire study: Samples covering the acute and convalescent phases of COVID-19 were provided by collaborators in the United States, Italy and Spain. HLA class I and class II types, where available, came from metadata supplied by the sample provider rather than from assay-based typing. Nearly every sample came with metadata listing a de-identified subject ID, COVID-19 status, age in years and sex. A freely available public database, intended as a resource for researchers studying the immune response to SARS-CoV-2, is where the repertoires were released. The samples were drawn from the first 160 participants of the ongoing ImmuneRACE study and from some 1,300 subjects provided by 6 global collaborators. Subjects who had been exposed to COVID-19, were actively infected with it, or had recovered from it provided the deeply sampled blood TCRbeta repertoires that made up the dataset. The material from the prospective study consisted of cDNA or gDNA derived from T cells, B-cell-depleted T cells, or PBMCs. Here is what the overall study found, with its caveats: The amount of clinical and demographic metadata varied by source and participant and was provided uncurated.

Whole blood was collected in K2EDTA tubes by collaborating institutions according to the institutions' own protocols. For TCRbeta analysis, collaborators shipped samples as frozen whole blood, isolated PBMCs, or DNA extracted from either of those sample types. The immunoSEQ Assay, a bias-controlled multiplex PCR, was used to amplify TCRbeta CDR3 regions from genomic DNA. The authors' pipeline ran thus. Within the assay, amplification of reference gene primers was used to estimate how many nucleated cells each sample contained. To quantify the absolute abundance of each unique TCRbeta CDR3 rearrangement, sequence reads were collapsed and filtered. For each sample, productive Simpson clonality was calculated by taking the square root of Simpson's diversity index across productive rearrangements. This is the immuneACCESS table as TCRdb keeps it, with only in-frame sequences that have V and J called. A part of the clones is gone; compared with another copy, unresolved V genes explain less than half, and the rest is unexplained. That table supplies the V and J calls and clone size; D and trimming were determined from the DNA. For this sample there are 25,000 to 30,000 clones; 89% appear just once. Roughly 2.6% of the sample rests with the top ten.

The origin of this receptor is a human donor in a cohort sampled during active COVID-19. Specimen: peripheral blood.

The CDR3 here reads CASSLRGSYNEQFF. In nucleotides, the sequence is TGTGCCAGCAGCTTGCGGGGCTCCTACAATGAGCAGTTCTTC. The sequence links TRBV5-4 to TRBJ2-1; TRBD2 is possibly the D segment (5 matching bases). From a lookup of the germline V gene (reference sequence), CDR1 and CDR2 are SGHNT and YYREEE. V is cut by 1 base and J by 0 bases, and the space between the germline ends is 5 bases. The CDR3, cysteine through phenylalanine, is 14 amino acids long. Only the CDR3 part of the read is kept: 42 bases, read in frame from the first base. Reference TRBV5-4 and TRBJ2-1 genes cover what lies past the CDR3, so the full variable domain is ETGVTQSPTHLIKTRGQQVTLRCSSQSGHNTVSWYQQALGQGPQFIFQYYREEENGRGNFPPRFSGLQFPNYSSELNVNALELDDSALYLCASSLRGSYNEQFFGPGTRLTVL.